This T cell receptor (beta chain) comes out of a study of blood T cell repertoires in COVID-19. Only in-frame clones appear in the TCRdb table, and some are missing; sequencing was by immunoSEQ multiplex PCR. Of over 130,000 clones in the sample, roughly 84% were seen once. The CDR3 has 14 amino acids. In germline, CDR1 is MDHEN, CDR2 SYDVKM. With 1 base removed from V and 0 bases from J, the gap between germline ends came to 7 bases. The sequence was collected from a man younger than 40 with COVID-19, enrolled during active disease. The source material was peripheral blood. The chain links TRBV28 to TRBJ2-7, with D unclear. This CDR3 is CASSLSTNSYEQYF. Written as DNA, the CDR3 is TGTGCCAGCAGTTTATCCACAAACTCCTACGAGCAGTACTTC.